This T cell receptor (beta chain) was identified during a study of blood T cell repertoires in COVID-19. Background on the study: The cDNA or gDNA used as material had been derived from T cells, B-cell-depleted T cells, or PBMCs.

Germline V gene lookup returns CDR1 KGHDR and CDR2 SFDVKD. The V gene end was trimmed by 3 bases and the J gene end by 5 bases; junction bases not matched to a gene: 6. This CDR3 is 15 amino acids long. Under the authors' procedure: Reference gene primers were amplified, and this amplification served to estimate nucleated cell counts. The repertoire was sequenced with immunoSEQ multiplex PCR; TCRdb's copy has only in-frame clones and lacks some. V and J calls and clone size come straight from that table; D and trimming were deduced from the DNA. The table includes over 200,000 clones, 84% detected once. Donors were grouped by their self-reported clinical history.

The sample taken for sequencing was PBMCs or T cells enriched from blood (not recorded which). The receptor was isolated from a man aged 55 to 70 who had recovered from COVID-19. The chain has TRBV24-1 and TRBJ2-5, with 9 bases matching TRBD1. The CDR3 region is CATSDETGGLETQYF. The CDR3 DNA is TGTGCCACCAGTGATGAGACAGGGGGGCTTGAGACCCAGTACTTC.